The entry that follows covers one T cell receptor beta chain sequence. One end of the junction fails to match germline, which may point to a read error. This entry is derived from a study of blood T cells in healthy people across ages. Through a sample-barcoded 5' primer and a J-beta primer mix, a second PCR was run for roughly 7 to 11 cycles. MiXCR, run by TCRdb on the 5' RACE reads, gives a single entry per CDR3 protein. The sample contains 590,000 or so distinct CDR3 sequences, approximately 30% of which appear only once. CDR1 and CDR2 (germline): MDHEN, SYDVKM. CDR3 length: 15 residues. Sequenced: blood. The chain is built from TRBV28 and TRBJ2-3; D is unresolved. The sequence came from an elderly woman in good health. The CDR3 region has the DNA TGTGCCAGCTGTTTATCGCGCGGTAGCACAGATACGCAGTATTTT. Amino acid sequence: CASCLSRGSTDTQYF.